This T cell receptor (beta chain) was recorded in a study of T-cell reconstitution after alpha-beta-depleted transplantation in children. As for this clonotype: Its antigen is currently unknown.

The authors prepared the TCRbeta library with unique molecular identifiers. MiXCR, run by TCRdb on the PCR reads, gives a single entry per CDR3 protein. The sample lists some 110,000 distinct CDR3 sequences, around 10% occurring once. Study outcomes and limitations: Several hundred expanded graft clones reportedly supplied alpha-beta T cells about two months after transplant.

Sample: PBMCs, taken before TCRalphabeta/CD19-depleted stem cell transplant. The receptor's source is a boy younger than 10 with acute lymphoblastic leukemia, due to receive a stem cell transplant.

The CDR3 spells CASSSLHITSGSAYNEQFF. The CDR3 DNA reads TGTGCCAGCAGTTCCCTTCACATAACTAGCGGGAGCGCCTACAATGAGCAGTTCTTC. The chain uses TRBV6-2 or TRBV6-3 and TRBJ2-1; 11 bases agree with TRBD2. The germline gives CDR1 MNHEY, CDR2 SVGEGT. CDR3 length: 19 amino acids. Trimming at V came to 4 bases and at J to 2 bases, leaving 13 bases not matched to a gene.